This entry features one T cell receptor beta chain sequence. As yet, its antigen is unknown. Diagnoses rested on clinical symptoms, serum thyroxine and TRAb, thyroid ultrasound and orbital computed tomography. The PBMCs were sourced from fresh peripheral blood (about 9.7 ml). These data originate in a study of T cells in Graves' hyperthyroidism and ophthalmopathy. The study's findings and limits: Ophthalmopathy was separated from stable hyperthyroidism by a 13 V-J model.

Amplified regions were TCR beta CDR3 sequences from RNA transcripts. The HTBI set primed first-round TCR CDR3 RT-PCR. One entry per CDR3 protein, called by TCRdb with MiXCR from the multiplex PCR reads. The sample includes over 700,000 distinct CDR3 sequences, 35% of them seen just once. CDR3 length equals 14 residues. Losses at the gene ends were 3 bases for V and 1 base for J; bases not matched to a gene: 2. CDR1 is LNHDA and CDR2 is SQIVND in the germline V gene (reference sequence). Sequencing was carried out using blood. This clonotype was obtained from a woman aged 40 to 50 with Graves' hyperthyroidism. This chain connects TRBV19 to TRBJ2-7; 8 bases are a match to TRBD2. CDR3 protein: CASSMTSASYEQYF. DNA for the CDR3: TGTGCCAGTAGTATGACTAGCGCGTCCTACGAGCAGTACTTC.